This TCR beta chain derives from a study of T cell repertoires in cytomegalovirus infection. Findings and caveats of the study: The response measured ex vivo was dominated by TCR beta clonotypes (HLA-C-restricted and CMV-specific).

This clonotype was seen many times. The antigen is undetermined. TCRdb ran MiXCR on the reads and lists one entry per CDR3 protein. Found here are approximately 120,000 distinct CDR3 sequences, about 31% of them singletons; the top ten hold roughly 58%. Germline V lookup: CDR1 SGHVS, CDR2 FNYEAQ. This CDR3 is built from 14 residues. Trimming removed 3 bases at V and 1 base at J, with 8 bases between. Material: CD8+ T cells from cultured PBMCs, obtained from culture after CMV antigen stimulation. This TCR was recovered from a human donor in good health (CMV status not recorded). Some clones in this sample may be carry-over from other donors' samples. This chain joins TRBV7-6 and TRBJ2-3, with D perhaps TRBD2 (6 bases). CDR3 protein: CASSLAGRTDTQYF. For the CDR3, the DNA is TGTGCCAGCAGCTTGGCGGGGCGCACAGATACGCAGTATTTT.